One T cell receptor (beta chain) is described in this entry. The antigen remains undetermined. The Oncomine TCR Beta short-read assay sequenced DNA from cultured CD4+ T cells. TCRdb re-called the PCR reads with MiXCR, one entry per CDR3 protein. The data contain about 21,000 distinct CDR3 sequences, about 51% of them singletons. This sample was included in a study of vaccination and CD4 T cells after COVID-19. Turning to the study itself: The convalescent group had six males, four females, seven Caucasians, two Asians, one multiracial. Points from the study as a whole: A nonsignificant rise from roughly 22 to 38 was seen in the median number of SARS-CoV-2-reactive clonotypes.

Germline loops: CDR1 KGHSH, CDR2 LQKENI. CDR3 size: 13 residues. Trimming took 0 bases from V and 1 from J, leaving 4 bases between them. Treatment denoted: roughly 10-day PBMC culture with coronavirus spike peptide pools or control peptides (ViraFEST assay). In the ViraFEST assay, peptide-pool expansion preceded TCR sequencing of expanded clonotypes. Sample: CD4+ T cells from blood, cultured in vitro. The J gene is TRBJ2-7, the V gene TRBV18; D unclear. The TCR sequence derives from a human donor who had recovered from COVID-19. The CDR3 region is CASSPPMSYEQYF. CDR3 coding DNA: TGTGCCAGCTCACCACCGATGTCCTACGAGCAGTACTTC. Together with reference TRBV18 and TRBJ2-7, the CDR3 gives the full variable domain: NAGVMQNPRHLVRRRGQEARLRCSPMKGHSHVYWYRQLPEEGLKFMVYLQKENIIDESGMPKERFSAEFPKEGPSILRIQQVVRGDSAAYFCASSPPMSYEQYFGPGTRLTVT.